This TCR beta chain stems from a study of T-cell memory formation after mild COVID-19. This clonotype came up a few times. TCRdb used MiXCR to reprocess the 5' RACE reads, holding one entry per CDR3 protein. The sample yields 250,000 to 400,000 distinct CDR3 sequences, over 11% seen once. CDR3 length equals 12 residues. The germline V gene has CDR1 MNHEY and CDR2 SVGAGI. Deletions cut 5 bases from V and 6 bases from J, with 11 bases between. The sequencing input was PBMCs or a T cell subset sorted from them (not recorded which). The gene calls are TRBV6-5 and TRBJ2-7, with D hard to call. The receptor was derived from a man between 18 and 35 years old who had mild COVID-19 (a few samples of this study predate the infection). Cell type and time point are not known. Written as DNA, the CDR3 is TGTGCCAGCAGTAACAGCCCCTCCGAGCAGTACTTC. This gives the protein CASSNSPSEQYF.